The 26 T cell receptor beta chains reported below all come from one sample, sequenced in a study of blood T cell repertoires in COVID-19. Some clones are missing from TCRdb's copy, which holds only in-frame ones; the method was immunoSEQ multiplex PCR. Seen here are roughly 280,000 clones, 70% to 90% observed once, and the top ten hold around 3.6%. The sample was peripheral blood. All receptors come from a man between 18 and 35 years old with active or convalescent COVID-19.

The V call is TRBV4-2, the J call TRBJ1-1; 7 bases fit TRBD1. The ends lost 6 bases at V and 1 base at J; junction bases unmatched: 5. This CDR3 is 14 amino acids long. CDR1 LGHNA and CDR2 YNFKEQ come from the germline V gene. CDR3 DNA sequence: TGTGCCAGCAGACTCGGACAGGCGAACACTGAAGCTTTCTTT. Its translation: CASRLGQANTEAFF.

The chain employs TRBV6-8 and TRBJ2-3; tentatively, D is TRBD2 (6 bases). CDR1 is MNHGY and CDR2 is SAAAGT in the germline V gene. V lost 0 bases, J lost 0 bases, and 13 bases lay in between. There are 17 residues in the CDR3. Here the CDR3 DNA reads TGTGCCAGCAGTTACTCGACCTCTAGCGCGAGCACAGATACGCAGTATTTT. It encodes CASSYSTSSASTDTQYF.

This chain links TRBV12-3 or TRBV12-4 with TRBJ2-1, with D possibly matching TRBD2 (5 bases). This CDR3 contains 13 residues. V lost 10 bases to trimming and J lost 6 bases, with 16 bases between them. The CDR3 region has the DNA TGTGCCATCTCGACTAACGTAGGCAATGAGCAGTTCTTC. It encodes CAISTNVGNEQFF.

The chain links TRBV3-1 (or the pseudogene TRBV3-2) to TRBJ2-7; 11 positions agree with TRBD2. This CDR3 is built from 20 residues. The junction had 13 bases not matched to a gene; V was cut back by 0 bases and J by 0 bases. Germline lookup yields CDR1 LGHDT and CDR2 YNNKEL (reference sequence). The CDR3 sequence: CASSQESRVLAGGSSYEQYF. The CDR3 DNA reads TGTGCCAGCAGCCAAGAGTCGAGGGTTCTAGCGGGGGGAAGCTCCTACGAGCAGTACTTC.

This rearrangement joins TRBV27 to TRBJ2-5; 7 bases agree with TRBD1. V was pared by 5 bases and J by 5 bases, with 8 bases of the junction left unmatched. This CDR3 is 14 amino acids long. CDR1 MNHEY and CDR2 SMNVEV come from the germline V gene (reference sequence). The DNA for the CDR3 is TGTGCCAGCAGTCCCAGACAGGGTCGGGAGACCCAGTACTTC. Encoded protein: CASSPRQGRETQYF.

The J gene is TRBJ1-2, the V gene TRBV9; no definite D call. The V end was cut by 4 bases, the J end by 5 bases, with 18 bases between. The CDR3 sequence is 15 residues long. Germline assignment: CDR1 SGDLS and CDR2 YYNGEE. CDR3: CASSPQPREGYGYTF. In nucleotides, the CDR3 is TGTGCCAGCAGCCCCCAGCCGAGGGAGGGTTATGGCTACACCTTC.

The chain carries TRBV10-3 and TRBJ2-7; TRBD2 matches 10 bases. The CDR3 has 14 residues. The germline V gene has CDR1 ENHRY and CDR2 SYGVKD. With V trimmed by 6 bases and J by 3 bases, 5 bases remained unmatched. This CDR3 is CAIRAGLAVYEQYF. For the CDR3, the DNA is TGTGCCATCAGGGCCGGACTAGCGGTCTACGAGCAGTACTTC.

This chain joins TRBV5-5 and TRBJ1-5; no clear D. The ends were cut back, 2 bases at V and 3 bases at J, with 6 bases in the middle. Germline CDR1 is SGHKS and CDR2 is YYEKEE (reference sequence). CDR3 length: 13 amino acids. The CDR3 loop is CASSFQANQPQHF. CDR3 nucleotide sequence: TGTGCCAGCAGCTTCCAGGCCAATCAGCCCCAGCATTTT.

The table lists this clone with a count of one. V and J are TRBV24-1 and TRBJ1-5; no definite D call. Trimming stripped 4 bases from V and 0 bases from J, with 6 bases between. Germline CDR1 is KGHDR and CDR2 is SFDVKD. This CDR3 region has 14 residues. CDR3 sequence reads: CATSDRYSNQPQHF. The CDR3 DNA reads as TGTGCCACCAGTGACCGGTATAGCAATCAGCCCCAGCATTTT.

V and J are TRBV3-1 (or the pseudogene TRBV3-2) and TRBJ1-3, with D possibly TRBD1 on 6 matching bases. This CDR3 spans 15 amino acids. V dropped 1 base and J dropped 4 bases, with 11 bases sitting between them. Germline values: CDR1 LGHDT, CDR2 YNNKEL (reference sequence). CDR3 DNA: TGTGCCAGCAGCCAAGTTTCAGGGGCGGGAAACACCATATATTTT. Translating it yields CASSQVSGAGNTIYF.

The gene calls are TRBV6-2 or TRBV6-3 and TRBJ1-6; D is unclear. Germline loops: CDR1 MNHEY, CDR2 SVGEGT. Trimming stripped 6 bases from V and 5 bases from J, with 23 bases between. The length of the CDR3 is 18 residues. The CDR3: CASSSLTWRTDNNSPLHF. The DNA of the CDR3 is TGTGCCAGCAGCTCCCTCACTTGGAGGACCGATAATAATTCACCCCTCCACTTT.

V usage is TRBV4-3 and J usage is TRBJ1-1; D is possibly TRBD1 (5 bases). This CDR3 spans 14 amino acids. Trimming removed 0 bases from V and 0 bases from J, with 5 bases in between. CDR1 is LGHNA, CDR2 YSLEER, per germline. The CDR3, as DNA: TGCGCCAGCAGCCAAGACAGGGTGAACACTGAAGCTTTCTTT. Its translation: CASSQDRVNTEAFF.

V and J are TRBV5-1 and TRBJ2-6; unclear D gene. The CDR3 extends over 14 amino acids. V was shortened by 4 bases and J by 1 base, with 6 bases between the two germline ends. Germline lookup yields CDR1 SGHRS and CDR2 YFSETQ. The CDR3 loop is CASSLYSGANVLTF. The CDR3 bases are TGCGCCAGCAGCCTCTATTCTGGGGCCAACGTCCTGACTTTC.

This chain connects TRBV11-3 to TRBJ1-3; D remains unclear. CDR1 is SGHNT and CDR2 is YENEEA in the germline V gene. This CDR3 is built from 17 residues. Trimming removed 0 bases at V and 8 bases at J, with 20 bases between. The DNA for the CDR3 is TGTGCCAGCAGCTTAGATGGCTGGGAGAAGGACGGGGACACCATATATTTT. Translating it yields CASSLDGWEKDGDTIYF.

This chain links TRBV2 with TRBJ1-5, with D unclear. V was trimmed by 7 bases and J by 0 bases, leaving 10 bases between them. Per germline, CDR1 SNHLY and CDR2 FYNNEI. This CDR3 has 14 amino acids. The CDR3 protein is CASNQANSNQPQHF. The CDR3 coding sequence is TGTGCCAGCAACCAGGCCAATAGCAATCAGCCCCAGCATTTT.

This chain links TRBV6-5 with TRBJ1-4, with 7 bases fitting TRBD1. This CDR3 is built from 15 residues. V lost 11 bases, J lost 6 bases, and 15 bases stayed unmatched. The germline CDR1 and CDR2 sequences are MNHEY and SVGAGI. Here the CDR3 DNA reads TGTGCCCCTTTAGAGCAGAGGGGGCGCGATGAAAAACTGTTTTTT. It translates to CAPLEQRGRDEKLFF.

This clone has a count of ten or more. CDR3 amino acids: CASSQGLGANEQFF. Here the CDR3 DNA reads TGTGCCAGCAGCCAAGGGTTGGGCGCCAATGAGCAGTTCTTC. The rearrangement links TRBV3-1 (or the pseudogene TRBV3-2) to TRBJ2-1; D gene ambiguous. With 1 base removed from V and 6 bases from J, the gap between germline ends came to 10 bases. The CDR3 totals 14 residues. The germline V gene encodes CDR1 LGHDT and CDR2 YNNKEL (reference sequence).

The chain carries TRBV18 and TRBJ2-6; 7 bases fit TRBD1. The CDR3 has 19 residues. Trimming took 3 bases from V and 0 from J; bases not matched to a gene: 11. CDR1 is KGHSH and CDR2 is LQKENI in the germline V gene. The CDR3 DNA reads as TGTGCCAGCTCACCGGGGACAGCCCAGAGGAACTCTGGGGCCAACGTCCTGACTTTC. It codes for CASSPGTAQRNSGANVLTF.

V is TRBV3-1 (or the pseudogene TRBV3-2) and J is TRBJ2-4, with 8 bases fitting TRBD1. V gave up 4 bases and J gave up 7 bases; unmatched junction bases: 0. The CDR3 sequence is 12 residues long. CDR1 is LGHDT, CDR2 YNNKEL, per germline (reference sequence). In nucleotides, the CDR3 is TGTGCCAGCAGCCGACAGGGGAACATTCAGTACTTC. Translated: CASSRQGNIQYF.

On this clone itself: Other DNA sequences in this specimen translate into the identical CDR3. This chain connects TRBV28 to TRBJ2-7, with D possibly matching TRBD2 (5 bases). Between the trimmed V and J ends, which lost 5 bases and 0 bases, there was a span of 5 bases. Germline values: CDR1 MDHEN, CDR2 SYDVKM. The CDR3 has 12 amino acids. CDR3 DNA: TGTGCCAGCAGTAGCGGCTCCTACGAGCAGTACTTC. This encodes CASSSGSYEQYF.

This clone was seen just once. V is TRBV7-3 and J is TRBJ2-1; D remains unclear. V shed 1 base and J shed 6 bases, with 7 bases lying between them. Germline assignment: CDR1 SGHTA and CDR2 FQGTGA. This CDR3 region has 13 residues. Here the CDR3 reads CASSLISGNEQFF. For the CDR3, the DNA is TGTGCCAGCAGCTTAATATCGGGCAATGAGCAGTTCTTC.

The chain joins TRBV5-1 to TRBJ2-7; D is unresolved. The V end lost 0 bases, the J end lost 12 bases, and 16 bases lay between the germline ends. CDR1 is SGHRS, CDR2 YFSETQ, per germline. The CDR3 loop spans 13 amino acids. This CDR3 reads CASSLVQKTCPYF. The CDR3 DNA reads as TGCGCCAGCAGCTTGGTCCAGAAAACGTGTCCGTACTTC.

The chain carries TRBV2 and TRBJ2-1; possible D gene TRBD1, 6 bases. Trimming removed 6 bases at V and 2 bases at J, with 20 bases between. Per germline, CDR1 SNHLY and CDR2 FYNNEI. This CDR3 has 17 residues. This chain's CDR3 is CASSRMTGGTAYNEQFF. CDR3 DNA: TGTGCCAGCAGCCGAATGACAGGAGGAACGGCCTACAATGAGCAGTTCTTC.

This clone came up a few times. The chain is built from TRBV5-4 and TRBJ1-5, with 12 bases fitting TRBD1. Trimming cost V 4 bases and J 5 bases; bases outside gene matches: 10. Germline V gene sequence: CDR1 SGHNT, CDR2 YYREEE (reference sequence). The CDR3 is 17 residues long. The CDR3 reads CASSAGTGGAGDQPQHF. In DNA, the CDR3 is TGTGCCAGCAGCGCCGGGACAGGGGGCGCGGGGGATCAGCCCCAGCATTTT.

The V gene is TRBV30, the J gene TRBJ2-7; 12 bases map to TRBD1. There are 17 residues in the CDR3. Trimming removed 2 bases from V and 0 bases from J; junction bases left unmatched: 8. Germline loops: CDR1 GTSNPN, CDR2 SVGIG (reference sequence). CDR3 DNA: TGTGCCTGGAGTCTAGGGACAGGGGGCCTCAGCTCCTACGAGCAGTACTTC. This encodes CAWSLGTGGLSSYEQYF.

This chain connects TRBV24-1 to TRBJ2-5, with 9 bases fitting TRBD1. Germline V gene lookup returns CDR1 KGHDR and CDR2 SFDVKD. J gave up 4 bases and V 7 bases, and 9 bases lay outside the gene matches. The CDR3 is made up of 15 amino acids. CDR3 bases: TGTGCCACCAGCATGGGACAGGGTCGGCGAGAGACCCAGTACTTC. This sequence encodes CATSMGQGRRETQYF.